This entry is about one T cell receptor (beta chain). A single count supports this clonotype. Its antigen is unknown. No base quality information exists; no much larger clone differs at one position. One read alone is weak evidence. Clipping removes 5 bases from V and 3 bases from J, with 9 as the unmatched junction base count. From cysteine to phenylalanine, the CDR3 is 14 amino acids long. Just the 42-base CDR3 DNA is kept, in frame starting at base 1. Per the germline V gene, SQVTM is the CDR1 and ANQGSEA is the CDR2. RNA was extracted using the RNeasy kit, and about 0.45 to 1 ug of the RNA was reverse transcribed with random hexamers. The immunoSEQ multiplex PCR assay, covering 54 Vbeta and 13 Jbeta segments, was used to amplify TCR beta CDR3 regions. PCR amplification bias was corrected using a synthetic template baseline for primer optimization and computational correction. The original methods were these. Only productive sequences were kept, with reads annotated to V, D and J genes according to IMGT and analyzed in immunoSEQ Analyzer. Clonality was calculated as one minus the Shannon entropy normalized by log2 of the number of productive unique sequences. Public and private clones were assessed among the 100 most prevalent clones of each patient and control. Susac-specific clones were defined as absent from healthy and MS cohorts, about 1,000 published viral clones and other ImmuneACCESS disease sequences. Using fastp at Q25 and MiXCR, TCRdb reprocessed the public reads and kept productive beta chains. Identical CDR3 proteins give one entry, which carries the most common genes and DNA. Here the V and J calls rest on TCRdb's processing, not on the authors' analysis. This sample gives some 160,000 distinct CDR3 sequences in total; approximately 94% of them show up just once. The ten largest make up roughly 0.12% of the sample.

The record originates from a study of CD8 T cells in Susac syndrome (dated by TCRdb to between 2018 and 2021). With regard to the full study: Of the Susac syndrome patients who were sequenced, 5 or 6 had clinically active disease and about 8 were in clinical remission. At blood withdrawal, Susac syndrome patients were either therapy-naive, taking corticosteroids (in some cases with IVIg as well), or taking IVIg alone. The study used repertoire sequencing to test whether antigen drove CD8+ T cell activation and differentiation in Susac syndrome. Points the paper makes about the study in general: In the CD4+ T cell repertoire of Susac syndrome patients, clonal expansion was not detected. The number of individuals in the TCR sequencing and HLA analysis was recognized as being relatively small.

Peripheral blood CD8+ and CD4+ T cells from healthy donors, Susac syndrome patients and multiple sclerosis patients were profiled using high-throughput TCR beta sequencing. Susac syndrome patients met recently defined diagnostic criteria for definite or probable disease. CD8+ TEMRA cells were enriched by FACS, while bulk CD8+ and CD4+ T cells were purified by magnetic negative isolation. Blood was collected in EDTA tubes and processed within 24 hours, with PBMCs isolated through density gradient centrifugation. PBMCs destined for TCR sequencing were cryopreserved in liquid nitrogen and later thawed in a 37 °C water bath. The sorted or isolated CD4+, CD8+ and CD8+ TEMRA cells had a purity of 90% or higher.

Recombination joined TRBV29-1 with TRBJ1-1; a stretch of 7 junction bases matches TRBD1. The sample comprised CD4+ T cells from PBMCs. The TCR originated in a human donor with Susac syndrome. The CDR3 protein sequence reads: CSVNKQGSDTEAFF. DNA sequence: TGCAGCGTTAACAAACAGGGGTCGGACACTGAAGCTTTCTTT.